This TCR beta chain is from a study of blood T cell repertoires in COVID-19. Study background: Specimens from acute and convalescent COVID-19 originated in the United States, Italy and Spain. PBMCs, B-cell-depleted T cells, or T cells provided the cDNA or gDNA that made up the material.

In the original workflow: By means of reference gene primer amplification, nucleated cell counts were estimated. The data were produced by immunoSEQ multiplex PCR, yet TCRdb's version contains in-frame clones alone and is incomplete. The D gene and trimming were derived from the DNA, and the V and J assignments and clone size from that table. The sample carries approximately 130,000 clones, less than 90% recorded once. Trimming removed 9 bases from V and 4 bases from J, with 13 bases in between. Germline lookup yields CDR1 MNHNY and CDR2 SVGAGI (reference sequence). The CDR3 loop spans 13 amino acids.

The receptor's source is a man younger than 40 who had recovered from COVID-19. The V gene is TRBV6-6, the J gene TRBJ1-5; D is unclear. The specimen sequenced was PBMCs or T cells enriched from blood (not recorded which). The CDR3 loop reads CASRIQKNQPQHF. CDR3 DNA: TGTGCCAGTAGAATACAGAAAAATCAGCCCCAGCATTTT.